These T cell receptor beta chains were read from a single sample in a study of follicular helper T cells after annual influenza vaccination. Here immunoSEQ multiplex PCR was the method, and the copy in TCRdb shows in-frame clones only, minus some. The profile shows fewer than 2,000 clones, less than 90% of them singletons. This specimen consisted of CXCR5+ CD38- circulating T follicular helper cells from blood, obtained on the day of influenza vaccination. These receptors all stem from an adult who received the influenza vaccine. Each CDR3 is given with its conserved first and last residue. Fields, in order: V gene, J gene, D gene, clone size, CDR3 DNA, CDR3 protein. The D gene is left open where the match is weak. Size is omitted from some rows. Given values are once, few, many or a class for expanded clones.

>TRBV10-3|TRBJ1-4|NA|NA
TGTGCCATCAGACGAGAGGGGATTAGTGAAAAACTGTTTTTT
CAIRREGISEKLFF
>TRBV11-3|TRBJ1-1|NA|once
TGTGCCACCCAAGGGGAGGGCACTGAAGCTTTCTTT
CATQGEGTEAFF
>TRBV7-9|TRBJ2-3|NA|NA
TGTGCCAGCAGCATACGCAAGGGTAGCACAGATACGCAGTATTTT
CASSIRKGSTDTQYF
>TRBV18|TRBJ2-2|TRBD1|NA
TGTGCCAGCTCACCCAGGGACAGGAACACCGGGGAGCTGTTTTTT
CASSPRDRNTGELFF
>TRBV9|TRBJ2-1|NA|NA
TGTGCCAGCAGCGTAGACTACAATGAGCAGTTCTTC
CASSVDYNEQFF
>TRBV7-3|TRBJ2-1|NA|NA
TGTGCCAGCAGCCCCACGCCCATGTACAATGAGCAGTTCTTC
CASSPTPMYNEQFF
>TRBV6-5|TRBJ1-1|NA|NA
TGTGCCAGCTCCGGTGGAGACACTGAAGCTTTCTTT
CASSGGDTEAFF
>TRBV7-2|TRBJ1-2|NA|NA
TGTGCCAGCAGCTTAGATTGGGGAAACTATGGCTACACCTTC
CASSLDWGNYGYTF
>TRBV29-1|TRBJ1-1|TRBD1|NA
TGCAGCGTTGTCCCGGGACAGGTTCAAGCTTTCTTT
CSVVPGQVQAFF
>TRBV19|TRBJ2-7|TRBD1|NA
TGTGCCAGTAGTATAGGGGGACAGGGTACCTACGAGCAGTACTTC
CASSIGGQGTYEQYF
>TRBV10-3|TRBJ1-1|NA|NA
TGTGCCATCAGTTTGGACGGGAAGAACACTGAAGCTTTCTTT
CAISLDGKNTEAFF
>TRBV2|TRBJ1-1|TRBD1|NA
TGTGCCAGCAGGAAAGAGGGACAGATGAACACTGAAGCTTTCTTT
CASRKEGQMNTEAFF
>TRBV7-2|TRBJ2-1|TRBD2|once
TGTGCCAGCAGCTCTTCCCGGGGGGCCTACAATGAGCAGTTCTTC
CASSSSRGAYNEQFF
>TRBV10-3|TRBJ2-5|NA|NA
TGTGCCATCAGTGAGGGGGGGGCGGGCAAAGAGACCCAGTACTTC
CAISEGGAGKETQYF
>TRBV5-5|TRBJ2-3|TRBD1|NA
TGTGCCAGCAGCTTCGACAGGGGGCAGACGAATACGCAGTATTTT
CASSFDRGQTNTQYF
>TRBV18|TRBJ1-4|TRBD1|NA
TGTGCCAGCTCACGGAACCCGGGACAGGGTAATGAAAAACTGTTTTTT
CASSRNPGQGNEKLFF
>TRBV27|TRBJ1-1|NA|NA
TGTGCCAGCAGTTTCCGGGACACGAACACTGAAGCTTTCTTT
CASSFRDTNTEAFF
>TRBV18|TRBJ2-7|TRBD2|NA
TGTGCCAGCTCTTCCTCAGCGGGGGGGCCCTACGAGCAGTACTTC
CASSSSAGGPYEQYF
>TRBV18|TRBJ2-5|NA|NA
TGTGCCAGCTCACCTCGGGGTAGCGATGTAGAGACCCAGTACTTC
CASSPRGSDVETQYF
>TRBV6-5|TRBJ2-7|NA|NA
TGTGCCAGCAGTTCCGGGGGAGGCGGGTACGAGCAGTACTTC
CASSSGGGGYEQYF
>TRBV18|TRBJ1-5|TRBD1|few
TGTGCCAGCTCCCGGGACAGGAGCAATCAGCCCCAGCATTTT
CASSRDRSNQPQHF
>TRBV19|TRBJ2-3|NA|NA
TGTGCCAGTAGTATCCGTGGGACGCAGTATTTT
CASSIRGTQYF
>TRBV18|TRBJ2-7|NA|NA
TGTGCCAGCTCAGCTACTCTATCCTCCTACGAGCAGTACTTC
CASSATLSSYEQYF
>TRBV7-1|TRBJ2-7|NA|NA
TGTGCCAGCAGTCCCGGGGGCGCCGAGTACTCTTACTTC
CASSPGGAEYSYF
>TRBV2|TRBJ2-3|NA|NA
TGTGCCAGCGGGAGGGACACCAGGGGTACGCAGTATTTT
CASGRDTRGTQYF
>TRBV7-2|TRBJ2-7|TRBD2|NA
TGTGCCAGCAGCTTACGACTAGCGGGGTACGAGCAGTACTTC
CASSLRLAGYEQYF
>TRBV2|TRBJ1-2|NA|NA
TGTGCCAGCAGTGATTCTTGGGAAGGCGGCTACACCTTC
CASSDSWEGGYTF
>TRBV5-1|TRBJ1-1|NA|NA
TGCGCCAGCAGCTACGGGAGGGACACTGAAGCTTTCTTT
CASSYGRDTEAFF
>TRBV7-8|TRBJ2-3|NA|once
TGTGCCAGCAGCTCCCCCGGTCGGCGCACAGATACGCAGTATTTT
CASSSPGRRTDTQYF
>TRBV14|TRBJ1-1|NA|NA
TGTGCCAGCAGCCTTCAGGGCATGAACACTGAAGCTTTCTTT
CASSLQGMNTEAFF
>TRBV5-4|TRBJ2-6|NA|few
TGTGCCAGCAGCATAGGGGCCTCTGGGGCCAACGTCCTGACTTTC
CASSIGASGANVLTF
>TRBV14|TRBJ1-4|NA|once
TGTGCCAGCAGCCGCGGAAGGGAAAAACTGTTTTTT
CASSRGREKLFF
>TRBV28|TRBJ1-2|TRBD1|NA
TGTGCCAGCTCCCTAAGGGGACAGGGGGATGGCTACACCTTC
CASSLRGQGDGYTF
>TRBV2|TRBJ2-1|NA|NA
TGTGCCAGCAGCGATCCCTCCGGGACCAGCTCCTACAATGAGCAGTTCTTC
CASSDPSGTSSYNEQFF
>TRBV2|TRBJ1-1|NA|NA
TGTGCCAGCAGTGAAGCTTTCGGATCAAACACTGAAGCTTTCTTT
CASSEAFGSNTEAFF
>TRBV7-9|TRBJ1-2|NA|NA
TGTGCCAGCAGCCTACTCCTGAGGGGCCATGGCTACACCTTC
CASSLLLRGHGYTF
>TRBV12-5|TRBJ2-5|NA|NA
TGTGCTAGTGGTTTGGAGGGTCCGGGAAAGACCCAGTACTTC
CASGLEGPGKTQYF
>TRBV7-2|TRBJ2-3|TRBD2|NA
TGTGCCAGCAGCGCGAGAGCGGGGGTCGAAGATACGCAGTATTTT
CASSARAGVEDTQYF
>TRBV11-1|TRBJ2-5|NA|NA
TGTGCCAGCAGCCCGCGGGACGGCAGAGTGGAGACCCAGTACTTC
CASSPRDGRVETQYF
>TRBV6-5|TRBJ2-5|NA|NA
TGTGCCAGCAGGCGACGAACCTCCCCCAAGACCCAGTACTTC
CASRRRTSPKTQYF
>TRBV2|TRBJ1-1|NA|NA
TGTGCCAGCAGAGCACACAACACTGAAGCTTTCTTT
CASRAHNTEAFF